This T cell receptor (beta chain) was captured by sequencing in a study of cytomegalovirus exposure and HLA in healthy donors. The length of the CDR3 is 13 residues. Trimming pared 2 bases from V and 5 bases from J, leaving 9 bases between. From germline, CDR1 is MNHEY and CDR2 SVGAGI. The study ran its PCR with 60 Vbeta and 13 Jbeta primers. Here immunoSEQ multiplex PCR was the method, and the copy in TCRdb shows in-frame clones only, minus some. Altogether roughly 160,000 clones are present, more than 80% being singletons, with the ten largest covering roughly 7.5%. The TCR was taken from a woman in her 30s in good health and CMV-seropositive. This rearrangement joins TRBV6-5 to TRBJ1-2; D unclear. Material for sequencing was PBMCs. CDR3 sequence: CASSYASGYGYTF. CDR3 nucleotides: TGTGCCAGCAGTTACGCCTCAGGTTATGGCTACACCTTC.